This paragraph covers one T cell receptor (beta chain) sequence. One end of the junction does not line up with germline, which may come from a read error. This sample is part of a study of Graves' ophthalmopathy and Graves' hyperthyroidism. Amplification of the TCR beta CDR3 regions used RNA transcripts (as template). First-round RT-PCR used HTBI primers; second-round multiplex PCR followed. One entry per CDR3 protein, called by TCRdb with MiXCR from the multiplex PCR reads. The data show 600,000 to 650,000 distinct CDR3 sequences, around a fifth seen once. The CDR3 runs to 12 residues. CDR1 is MNHNS, CDR2 SASEGT, per germline.

The source material was peripheral blood. The TCR sequence derives from a woman under 30 with stable Graves' hyperthyroidism. Some clones in this sample may be carry-over from other donors' samples. The chain uses TRBV6-1 and TRBJ2-4, with no clear D. The CDR3: CASSSKENIRYF. The CDR3, as DNA: TGTGCCAGCAGTAGTAAAGAAAACATTCGGTACTTC.